This T cell receptor beta chain was found in a study of lymphopenia after photon versus proton radiotherapy. Study outcomes and limitations: Proton therapy kept repertoires fairly stable, unlike photons, which gained effector/memory cells.

Turning to this clone: Its target is unknown.

Produced via immunoSEQ multiplex PCR; TCRdb's table is partial and in-frame only. The table lists more than 2,500 clones, about 80% of them singletons. Trimming removed 3 bases from V and 3 bases from J, with 6 bases in between. The CDR3 is made up of 11 amino acids. Looked up from germline, CDR1 is DFQATT and CDR2 is SNEGSKA (reference sequence). This specimen was peripheral blood, taken from a patient treated with proton-based radiotherapy. The chain has TRBV20-1 and TRBJ2-7; unclear D gene. This receptor was identified in an elderly man with esophageal cancer. CDR3 nucleotide sequence: TGCAGTGCTAGGAACAGCTACGAGCAGTACTTC. Protein sequence: CSARNSYEQYF.